This TCR beta chain was obtained from a study of control samples from healthy donors and cancer patients. Trimming stripped 0 bases from V and 3 bases from J, with 6 bases between. Germline V gene sequence: CDR1 SGHVS, CDR2 FNYEAQ. The CDR3 runs 13 residues. The data were produced by immunoSEQ multiplex PCR, yet TCRdb's version contains in-frame clones alone and is incomplete. Of about 150,000 clones in the sample, roughly 90% were seen once. The V call is TRBV7-6, the J call TRBJ2-7, with TRBD2 as a possible D gene (5 bases). Sequencing was done on a sample of blood. This clonotype was sampled from a man aged 25 to 40 in good health. The CDR3 DNA sequence: TGTGCCAGCAGCTTAGCCCGGGACTACGAGCAGTACTTC. This encodes CASSLARDYEQYF.